This T cell receptor beta chain emerged from a study of blood T cells in healthy people across ages. About the study: T cells yielded about one barcoded beta molecule per two cells through template switching.

Through a sample-barcoded 5' primer and a J-beta primer mix, a second PCR was run for about 6 to 11 cycles. TCRdb ran MiXCR on the 5' RACE reads and lists one entry per CDR3 protein. The repertoire holds 1.2 million to 1.5 million distinct CDR3 sequences, with approximately 60% as singletons. A minimum of 5 micrograms of total RNA was extracted per sample. Study-wide findings and caveats: Those diversity estimates obtained from one million T cells were thought to be underestimates.

V was cut by 2 bases and J by 6 bases, with 23 bases left in between. The CDR3 length is 18 residues. Germline CDR1 is SEHNR and CDR2 is FQNEAQ (reference sequence). A note on this clonotype: Its antigen is not known.

Source material: blood. This chain joins TRBV7-9 and TRBJ1-5, with D tentatively TRBD1 (5 bases). The origin of this receptor is a man aged 18 to 29 in good health. The chain's CDR3 is CASSLSGRDGFSAQPQHF. CDR3 DNA sequence: TGTGCCAGCAGCTTATCTGGCAGGGATGGGTTCTCGGCTCAGCCCCAGCATTTT.